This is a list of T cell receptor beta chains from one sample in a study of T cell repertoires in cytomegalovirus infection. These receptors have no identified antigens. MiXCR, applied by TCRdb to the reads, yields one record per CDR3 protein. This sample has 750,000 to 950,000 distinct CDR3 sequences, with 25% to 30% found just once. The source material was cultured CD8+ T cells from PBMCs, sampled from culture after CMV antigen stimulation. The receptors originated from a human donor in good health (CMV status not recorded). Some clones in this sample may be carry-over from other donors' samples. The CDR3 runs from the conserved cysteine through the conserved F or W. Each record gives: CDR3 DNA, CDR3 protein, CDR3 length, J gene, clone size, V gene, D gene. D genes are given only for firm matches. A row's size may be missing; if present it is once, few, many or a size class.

CDR3 DNA: TGTGCCAACAGCCGTGACTGGCGGGGGGGTTTTGAGCAGTTCTTC; CDR3 protein: CANSRDWRGGFEQFF; CDR3 length: 15; J gene: TRBJ2-1; clone size: once; V gene: TRBV11-2; D gene: TRBD2
CDR3 DNA: TGTGCCAGCAGCTTAATTAACAGGGCCTCTGGAAACACCATATATTTT; CDR3 protein: CASSLINRASGNTIYF; CDR3 length: 16; J gene: TRBJ1-3; clone size: .; V gene: TRBV7-8; D gene: .
CDR3 DNA: TGTGCCAGCAGCCAAGGTGGCAGTCGCTCACCCCTCCACTTT; CDR3 protein: CASSQGGSRSPLHF; CDR3 length: 14; J gene: TRBJ1-6; clone size: few; V gene: TRBV4-2; D gene: .
CDR3 DNA: TGTGCCAGCACCCCCGGCGGGACCACAGGAAACACCATATATTTT; CDR3 protein: CASTPGGTTGNTIYF; CDR3 length: 15; J gene: TRBJ1-3; clone size: .; V gene: TRBV7-2; D gene: .
CDR3 DNA: TGTGCCAGCAGCAAATACAGGGACCCGAACACTGAAGCTTTCTTT; CDR3 protein: CASSKYRDPNTEAFF; CDR3 length: 15; J gene: TRBJ1-1; clone size: .; V gene: TRBV2; D gene: .
CDR3 DNA: TGCGCCAGCAGCTTGGAGGTGGGTCTGGGGACCCAGTACTTC; CDR3 protein: CASSLEVGLGTQYF; CDR3 length: 14; J gene: TRBJ2-5; clone size: .; V gene: TRBV5-1; D gene: .
CDR3 DNA: TGTGCCAGCAGCTTAGATCTGGGGGGACTGAACACCGGGGAGCTGTTTTTT; CDR3 protein: CASSLDLGGLNTGELFF; CDR3 length: 17; J gene: TRBJ2-2; clone size: .; V gene: TRBV11-3; D gene: .
CDR3 DNA: TGTGCCAGCAGTTTATCGAGCAGGAACGGAAACACCATATATTTT; CDR3 protein: CASSLSSRNGNTIYF; CDR3 length: 15; J gene: TRBJ1-3; clone size: once; V gene: TRBV27; D gene: .
CDR3 DNA: TGTGCCAGCAACGCTCGCAGGACTAGCGGCACAGATACGCAGTATTTT; CDR3 protein: CASNARRTSGTDTQYF; CDR3 length: 16; J gene: TRBJ2-3; clone size: few; V gene: TRBV2; D gene: TRBD2
CDR3 DNA: TGCGCCAGCAGCCAAGGTCCGGGACAGAATCAGCCCCAGCATTTT; CDR3 protein: CASSQGPGQNQPQHF; CDR3 length: 15; J gene: TRBJ1-5; clone size: few; V gene: TRBV4-1; D gene: TRBD1
CDR3 DNA: TGTGCCAGCAGCTTGATGTCGGGCTACACCTTC; CDR3 protein: CASSLMSGYTF; CDR3 length: 11; J gene: TRBJ1-2; clone size: .; V gene: TRBV5-6; D gene: .
CDR3 DNA: TGCGCCAGCTGCCTGGACAGAATGAACACTGAAGCTTTCTTT; CDR3 protein: CASCLDRMNTEAFF; CDR3 length: 14; J gene: TRBJ1-1; clone size: .; V gene: TRBV10-2; D gene: .
CDR3 DNA: TGTGCCAGCGCCCGGGCGGGGGGATACAATGAGCAGTTCTTC; CDR3 protein: CASARAGGYNEQFF; CDR3 length: 14; J gene: TRBJ2-1; clone size: few; V gene: TRBV7-9; D gene: TRBD2
CDR3 DNA: TGTGCCAGCAGCTTAACTTTATATAGCAATCAGCCCCAGCATTTT; CDR3 protein: CASSLTLYSNQPQHF; CDR3 length: 15; J gene: TRBJ1-5; clone size: many; V gene: TRBV7-2; D gene: .
CDR3 DNA: TGTGCCAGCAGTTTAGGGGGCGGGGGACGGCAGCCCCAGCATTTT; CDR3 protein: CASSLGGGGRQPQHF; CDR3 length: 15; J gene: TRBJ1-5; clone size: few; V gene: TRBV12-3/TRBV12-4; D gene: .
CDR3 DNA: TGCGCCAGCAGCCAAGATCTAGGCCGGAAGACGTACGAGCAGTACTTC; CDR3 protein: CASSQDLGRKTYEQYF; CDR3 length: 16; J gene: TRBJ2-7; clone size: few; V gene: TRBV4-1; D gene: .
CDR3 DNA: TGTGCCAGCAGCCCTTATGGACAGGGGGCCTCCTACGAGCAGTACTTC; CDR3 protein: CASSPYGQGASYEQYF; CDR3 length: 16; J gene: TRBJ2-7; clone size: .; V gene: TRBV7-2; D gene: TRBD1
CDR3 DNA: TGTGCCAGCAGTCATACAGGGGGCGCTACTGAAGCTTTCTTT; CDR3 protein: CASSHTGGATEAFF; CDR3 length: 14; J gene: TRBJ1-1; clone size: .; V gene: TRBV7-6; D gene: TRBD1
CDR3 DNA: TGTGCCAGCAGTTTAATTCCTTACCCCGGGGAGCTGTTTTTT; CDR3 protein: CASSLIPYPGELFF; CDR3 length: 14; J gene: TRBJ2-2; clone size: many; V gene: TRBV12-3/TRBV12-4; D gene: .
CDR3 DNA: TGTGCCAGCAGCCCAAAGCAGTACTTC; CDR3 protein: CASSPKQYF; CDR3 length: 9; J gene: TRBJ2-7; clone size: few; V gene: TRBV7-6; D gene: .
CDR3 DNA: TGTGCCAGCAGTGAAGACAGGAGAGGCTACACCTTC; CDR3 protein: CASSEDRRGYTF; CDR3 length: 12; J gene: TRBJ1-2; clone size: .; V gene: TRBV6-1; D gene: .
CDR3 DNA: TGTGCCAACGGCCGGGACAGCAGCTACAATGAGCAGTTCTTC; CDR3 protein: CANGRDSSYNEQFF; CDR3 length: 14; J gene: TRBJ2-1; clone size: .; V gene: TRBV6-1; D gene: TRBD1
CDR3 DNA: TGTGCCAGCAGCTTGCTCAGGGCCGACACCGGGGAGCTGTTTTTT; CDR3 protein: CASSLLRADTGELFF; CDR3 length: 15; J gene: TRBJ2-2; clone size: few; V gene: TRBV5-5; D gene: .
CDR3 DNA: TGTGCCAGCAGCTTGGGGACAGGGGGCCACGAGCAGTACTTC; CDR3 protein: CASSLGTGGHEQYF; CDR3 length: 14; J gene: TRBJ2-7; clone size: .; V gene: TRBV5-4; D gene: TRBD1
CDR3 DNA: TGTGCCAGCAGCCAAGAAACGGATTATCACTATGGCTACACCTTC; CDR3 protein: CASSQETDYHYGYTF; CDR3 length: 15; J gene: TRBJ1-2; clone size: few; V gene: TRBV14; D gene: .
CDR3 DNA: TGTGCCAGCAGGGTACAGGGGCGGAACACTGAAGCTTTCTTT; CDR3 protein: CASRVQGRNTEAFF; CDR3 length: 14; J gene: TRBJ1-1; clone size: few; V gene: TRBV11-2; D gene: TRBD1
CDR3 DNA: TGTGCCAGCAGCGGCTACAGGGCCGGCGGTTACAATGAGCAGTTCTTC; CDR3 protein: CASSGYRAGGYNEQFF; CDR3 length: 16; J gene: TRBJ2-1; clone size: .; V gene: TRBV7-6; D gene: .
CDR3 DNA: TGTGCCATCGTTGGGACGGCGAACACCGGGGAGCTGTTTTTT; CDR3 protein: CAIVGTANTGELFF; CDR3 length: 14; J gene: TRBJ2-2; clone size: .; V gene: TRBV10-3; D gene: .
CDR3 DNA: TGTGCCAGCAGCGCACTAGGCCGGGTCGCGAACACCGGGGAGCTGTTTTTT; CDR3 protein: CASSALGRVANTGELFF; CDR3 length: 17; J gene: TRBJ2-2; clone size: .; V gene: TRBV6-2/TRBV6-3; D gene: .
CDR3 DNA: TGTGCCAGCAGCGGACACGATTATGGCTACACCTTC; CDR3 protein: CASSGHDYGYTF; CDR3 length: 12; J gene: TRBJ1-2; clone size: .; V gene: TRBV6-5; D gene: .
CDR3 DNA: TGTGCCATCATGTCTTCCACAGATACGCAGTATTTT; CDR3 protein: CAIMSSTDTQYF; CDR3 length: 12; J gene: TRBJ2-3; clone size: .; V gene: TRBV10-3; D gene: .
CDR3 DNA: TGTGCCAGCAGCTTAGAAACAGGGGACGAAAACACTGAAGCTTTCTTT; CDR3 protein: CASSLETGDENTEAFF; CDR3 length: 16; J gene: TRBJ1-1; clone size: few; V gene: TRBV7-9; D gene: TRBD1
CDR3 DNA: TGTGCTAGTGGCTTTCCGCCTCAAGGGAGCACAGATACGCAGTATTTT; CDR3 protein: CASGFPPQGSTDTQYF; CDR3 length: 16; J gene: TRBJ2-3; clone size: .; V gene: TRBV12-5; D gene: .
CDR3 DNA: TGTGCCAGCAGCTCCACCGTAGGGGCCCACACCGGGGAGCTGTTTTTT; CDR3 protein: CASSSTVGAHTGELFF; CDR3 length: 16; J gene: TRBJ2-2; clone size: .; V gene: TRBV9; D gene: .
CDR3 DNA: TGTGCCACCAGCGGATACAGGGCCGGGAACACTGAAGCTTTCTTT; CDR3 protein: CATSGYRAGNTEAFF; CDR3 length: 15; J gene: TRBJ1-1; clone size: .; V gene: TRBV15; D gene: .
CDR3 DNA: TGTGCCAGCAGTTGGGAAGTGGACTCTAGCACAGATACGCAGTATTTT; CDR3 protein: CASSWEVDSSTDTQYF; CDR3 length: 16; J gene: TRBJ2-3; clone size: few; V gene: TRBV6-2/TRBV6-3; D gene: .
CDR3 DNA: TGTGCCAGCAGCTTAGCCCAGGGGCAGCCCTATGGCTACACCTTC; CDR3 protein: CASSLAQGQPYGYTF; CDR3 length: 15; J gene: TRBJ1-2; clone size: .; V gene: TRBV7-8; D gene: .
CDR3 DNA: TGTGCCAGCAGCCCTAGTGAGGACACAACCACAGATACGCAGTATTTT; CDR3 protein: CASSPSEDTTTDTQYF; CDR3 length: 16; J gene: TRBJ2-3; clone size: .; V gene: TRBV11-2; D gene: .
CDR3 DNA: TGTGCCACCAGGACAGGGCCGAACACTGAAGCTTTCTTT; CDR3 protein: CATRTGPNTEAFF; CDR3 length: 13; J gene: TRBJ1-1; clone size: .; V gene: TRBV27; D gene: TRBD1
CDR3 DNA: TGTGCCAGCAGTTTCTGGACTAGCGGGCTTATGGAACAAGGCGGGGAGCTGTTTTTT; CDR3 protein: CASSFWTSGLMEQGGELFF; CDR3 length: 19; J gene: TRBJ2-2; clone size: .; V gene: TRBV12-3/TRBV12-4; D gene: TRBD2
CDR3 DNA: TGTGCCAGCAGTTCCGACATTATTGATAGCAATCAGCCCCAGCATTTT; CDR3 protein: CASSSDIIDSNQPQHF; CDR3 length: 16; J gene: TRBJ1-5; clone size: .; V gene: TRBV28; D gene: .
CDR3 DNA: TGTGCCAGCAGTTTTTTAGGACAGGGGAATTTGAGGGGCTACACCTTC; CDR3 protein: CASSFLGQGNLRGYTF; CDR3 length: 16; J gene: TRBJ1-2; clone size: .; V gene: TRBV27; D gene: TRBD1
CDR3 DNA: TGTGCCAGCAGTTACACCGCTAGCGGGGACAATGAGCAGTTCTTC; CDR3 protein: CASSYTASGDNEQFF; CDR3 length: 15; J gene: TRBJ2-1; clone size: .; V gene: TRBV6-2/TRBV6-3; D gene: TRBD2
CDR3 DNA: TGTGCCAGCAGTTACACCCCGTGGAGTGAGGACCCCACTGAAGCTTTCTTT; CDR3 protein: CASSYTPWSEDPTEAFF; CDR3 length: 17; J gene: TRBJ1-1; clone size: once; V gene: TRBV6-6; D gene: .